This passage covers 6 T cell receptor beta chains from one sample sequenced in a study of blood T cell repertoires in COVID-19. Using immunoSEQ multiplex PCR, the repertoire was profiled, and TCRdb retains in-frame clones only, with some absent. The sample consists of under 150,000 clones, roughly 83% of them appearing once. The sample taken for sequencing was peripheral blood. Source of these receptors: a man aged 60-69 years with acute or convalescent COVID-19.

The DNA for the CDR3 is TGTGCCAGCAGCCCGGGACTAAGCTCTGGAAACACCATATATTTT. It codes for CASSPGLSSGNTIYF. This chain joins TRBV5-4 and TRBJ1-3, with a possible D match to TRBD1 (5 bases). The CDR3 is 15 amino acids. Trimming removed 4 bases at V and 0 bases at J, with 11 bases between. CDR1 and CDR2 from the germline V gene are SGHNT and YYREEE (reference sequence). The full variable domain, completed using reference TRBV5-4 and TRBJ1-3, is ETGVTQSPTHLIKTRGQQVTLRCSSQSGHNTVSWYQQALGQGPQFIFQYYREEENGRGNFPPRFSGLQFPNYSSELNVNALELDDSALYLCASSPGLSSGNTIYFGEGSWLTVV.

The CDR3 coding sequence is TGTGCCAGCAGTTATGGGACAGGGACTGAAGCTTTCTTT. It is translated as CASSYGTGTEAFF. The chain has TRBV27 and TRBJ1-1; TRBD1 aligns across 9 bases. Germline assignment: CDR1 MNHEY and CDR2 SMNVEV (reference sequence). CDR3 length equals 13 residues. The V gene end was trimmed by 4 bases and the J gene end by 5 bases; junction bases not matched to a gene: 2.

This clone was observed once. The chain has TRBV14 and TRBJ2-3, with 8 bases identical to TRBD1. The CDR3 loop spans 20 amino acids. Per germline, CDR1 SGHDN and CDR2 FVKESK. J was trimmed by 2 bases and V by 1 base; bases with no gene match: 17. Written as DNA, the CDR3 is TGTGCCAGCAGCCAAGTTTCCGGAACAGGGGGAAATTTTTTCACAGATACGCAGTATTTT. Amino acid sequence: CASSQVSGTGGNFFTDTQYF.

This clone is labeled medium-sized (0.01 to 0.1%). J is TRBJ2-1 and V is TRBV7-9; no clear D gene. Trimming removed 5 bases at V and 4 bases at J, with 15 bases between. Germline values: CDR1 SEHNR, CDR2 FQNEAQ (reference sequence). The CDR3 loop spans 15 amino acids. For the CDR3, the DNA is TGTGCCAGCAGCCCGACACCCTCTTGGTACAATGAGCAGTTCTTC. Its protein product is CASSPTPSWYNEQFF.

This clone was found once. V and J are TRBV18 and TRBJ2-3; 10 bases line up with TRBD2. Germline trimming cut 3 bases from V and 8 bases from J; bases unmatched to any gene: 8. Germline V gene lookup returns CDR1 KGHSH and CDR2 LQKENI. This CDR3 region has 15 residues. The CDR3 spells CASSPRSAGGPTQYF. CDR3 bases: TGTGCCAGCTCACCGCGCTCAGCGGGAGGGCCTACGCAGTATTTT. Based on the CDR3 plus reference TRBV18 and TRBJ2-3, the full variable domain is NAGVMQNPRHLVRRRGQEARLRCSPMKGHSHVYWYRQLPEEGLKFMVYLQKENIIDESGMPKERFSAEFPKEGPSILRIQQVVRGDSAAYFCASSPRSAGGPTQYFGPGTRLTVL.

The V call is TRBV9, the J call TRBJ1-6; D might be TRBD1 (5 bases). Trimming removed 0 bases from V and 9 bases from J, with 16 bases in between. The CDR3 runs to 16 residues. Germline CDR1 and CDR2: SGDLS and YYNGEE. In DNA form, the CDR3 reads TGTGCCAGCAGCGTAGATAGCGGGAGAGGGGTTTCACCCCTCCACTTT. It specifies CASSVDSGRGVSPLHF. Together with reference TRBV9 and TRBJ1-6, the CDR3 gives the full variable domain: DSGVTQTPKHLITATGQRVTLRCSPRSGDLSVYWYQQSLDQGLQFLIQYYNGEERAKGNILERFSAQQFPDLHSELNLSSLELGDSALYFCASSVDSGRGVSPLHFGNGTRLTVT.